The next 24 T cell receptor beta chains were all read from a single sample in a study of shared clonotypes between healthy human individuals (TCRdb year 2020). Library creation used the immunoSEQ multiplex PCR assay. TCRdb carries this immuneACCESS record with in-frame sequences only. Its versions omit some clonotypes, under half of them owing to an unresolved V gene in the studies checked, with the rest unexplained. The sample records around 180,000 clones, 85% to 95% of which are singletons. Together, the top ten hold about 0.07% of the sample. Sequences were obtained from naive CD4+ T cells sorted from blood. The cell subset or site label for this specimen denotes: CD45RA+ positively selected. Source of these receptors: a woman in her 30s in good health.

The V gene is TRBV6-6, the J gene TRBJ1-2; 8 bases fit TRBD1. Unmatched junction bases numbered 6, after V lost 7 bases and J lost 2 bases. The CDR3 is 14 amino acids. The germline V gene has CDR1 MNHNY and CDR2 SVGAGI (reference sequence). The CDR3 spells CASNPNRGNYGYTF. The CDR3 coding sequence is TGTGCCAGCAACCCAAACAGGGGGAACTATGGCTACACCTTC.

CDR3 sequence (DNA): TGTGCCAGCAGCCCCAAGACATTTCACGAGCAGTACTTC. Encoded protein: CASSPKTFHEQYF. The V gene is TRBV14, the J gene TRBJ2-7, with unresolved D. Germline V lookup: CDR1 SGHDN, CDR2 FVKESK. CDR3 length: 13 amino acids. V shed 4 bases and J shed 5 bases, with 12 bases lying between them.

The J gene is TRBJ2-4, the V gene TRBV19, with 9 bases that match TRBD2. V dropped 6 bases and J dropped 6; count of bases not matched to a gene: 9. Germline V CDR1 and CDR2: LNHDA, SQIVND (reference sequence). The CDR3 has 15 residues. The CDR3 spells CASSSTSGGANIQYF. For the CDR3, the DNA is TGTGCCAGTAGCTCGACTAGCGGAGGGGCAAACATTCAGTACTTC.

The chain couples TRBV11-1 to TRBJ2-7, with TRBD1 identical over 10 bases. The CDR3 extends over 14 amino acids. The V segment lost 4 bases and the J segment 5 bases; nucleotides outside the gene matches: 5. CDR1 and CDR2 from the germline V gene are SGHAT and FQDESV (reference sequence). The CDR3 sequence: CASSSRQGAHEQYF. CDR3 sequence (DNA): TGTGCCAGCAGCTCAAGACAGGGGGCCCACGAGCAGTACTTC. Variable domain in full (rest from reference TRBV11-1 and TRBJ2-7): EAEVAQSPRYKITEKSQAVAFWCDPISGHATLYWYRQILGQGPELLVQFQDESVVDDSQLPKDRFSAERLKGVDSTLKIQPAELGDSAMYLCASSSRQGAHEQYFGPGTRLTVT.

This CDR3 reads CASSLGIQAGAAEQYF. The CDR3 DNA sequence: TGTGCCAGCAGCTTAGGAATTCAAGCGGGAGCTGCCGAGCAGTACTTC. The rearrangement joins TRBV11-2 to TRBJ2-7; 8 nucleotides line up with TRBD2. CDR3 length: 16 residues. Germline-derived CDR1 and CDR2 are SGHAT and FQNNGV. V gave up 1 base and J gave up 6 bases; unmatched junction bases: 11.

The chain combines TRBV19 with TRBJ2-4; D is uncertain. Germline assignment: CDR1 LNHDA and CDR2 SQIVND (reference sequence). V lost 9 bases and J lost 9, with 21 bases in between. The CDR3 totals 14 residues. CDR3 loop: CASRTFPDGGIQYF. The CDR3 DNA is TGTGCCAGCCGAACCTTTCCGGACGGCGGCATTCAGTACTTC.

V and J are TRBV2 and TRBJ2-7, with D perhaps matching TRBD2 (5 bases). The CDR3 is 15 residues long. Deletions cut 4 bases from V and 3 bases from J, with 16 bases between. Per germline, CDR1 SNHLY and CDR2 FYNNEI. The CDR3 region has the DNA TGTGCCAGCAGTGTGATACGCGGGCTGTACTACGAGCAGTACTTC. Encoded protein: CASSVIRGLYYEQYF.

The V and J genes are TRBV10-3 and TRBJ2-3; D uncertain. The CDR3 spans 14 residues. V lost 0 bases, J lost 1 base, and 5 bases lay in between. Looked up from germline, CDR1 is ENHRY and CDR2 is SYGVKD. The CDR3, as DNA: TGTGCCATCAGTGAGTCGAGCGGCACAGATACGCAGTATTTT. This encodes CAISESSGTDTQYF.

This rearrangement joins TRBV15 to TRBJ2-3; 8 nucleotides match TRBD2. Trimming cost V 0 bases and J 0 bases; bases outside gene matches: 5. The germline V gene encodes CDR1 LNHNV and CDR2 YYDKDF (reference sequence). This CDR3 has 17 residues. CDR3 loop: CATSRDDGRDSTDTQYF. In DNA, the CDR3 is TGTGCCACCAGCAGAGATGACGGGAGGGATAGCACAGATACGCAGTATTTT. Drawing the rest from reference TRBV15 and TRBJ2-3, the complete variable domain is DAMVIQNPRYQVTQFGKPVTLSCSQTLNHNVMYWYQQKSSQAPKLLFHYYDKDFNNEADTPDNFQSRRPNTSFCFLDIRSPGLGDTAMYLCATSRDDGRDSTDTQYFGPGTRLTVL.

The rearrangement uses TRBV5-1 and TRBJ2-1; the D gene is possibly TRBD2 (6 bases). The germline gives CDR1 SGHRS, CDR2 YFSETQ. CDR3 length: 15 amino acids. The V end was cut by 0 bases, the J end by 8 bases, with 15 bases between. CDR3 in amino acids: CASSLGGTGVHEQFF. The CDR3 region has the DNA TGCGCCAGCAGCTTGGGAGGGACGGGGGTCCATGAGCAGTTCTTC.

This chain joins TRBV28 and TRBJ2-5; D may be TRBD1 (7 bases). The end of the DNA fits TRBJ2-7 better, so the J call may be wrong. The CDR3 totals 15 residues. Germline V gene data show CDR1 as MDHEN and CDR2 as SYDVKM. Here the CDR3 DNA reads TGTGCCAGCAGTCGGACCGGCGGGACAGTCCACGAGCAGTACTTC. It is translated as CASSRTGGTVHEQYF.

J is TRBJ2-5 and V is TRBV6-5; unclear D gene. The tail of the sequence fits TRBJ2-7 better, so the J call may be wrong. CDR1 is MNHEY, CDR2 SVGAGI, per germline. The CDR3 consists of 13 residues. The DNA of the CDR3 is TGTGCCAGCAGTTCCTCATCGGTGGGCGAGCAGTACTTC. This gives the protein CASSSSSVGEQYF.

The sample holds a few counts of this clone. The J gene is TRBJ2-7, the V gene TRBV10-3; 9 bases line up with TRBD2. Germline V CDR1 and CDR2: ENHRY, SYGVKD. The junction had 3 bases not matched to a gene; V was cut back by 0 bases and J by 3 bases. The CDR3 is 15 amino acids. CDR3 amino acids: CAISESASGDYEQYF. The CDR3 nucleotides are TGTGCCATCAGTGAGTCGGCTAGCGGGGACTACGAGCAGTACTTC.

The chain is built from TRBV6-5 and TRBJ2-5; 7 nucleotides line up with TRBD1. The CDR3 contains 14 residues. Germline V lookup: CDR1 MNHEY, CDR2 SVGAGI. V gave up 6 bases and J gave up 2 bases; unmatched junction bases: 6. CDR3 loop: CASSSGTAQETQYF. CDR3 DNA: TGTGCCAGCAGCTCCGGGACAGCGCAAGAGACCCAGTACTTC.

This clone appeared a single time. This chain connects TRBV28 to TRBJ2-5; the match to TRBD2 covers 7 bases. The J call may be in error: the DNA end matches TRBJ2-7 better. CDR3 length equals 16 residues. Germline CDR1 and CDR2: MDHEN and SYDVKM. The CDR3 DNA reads TGTGCCAGCAGTACCCCCGGACTAGTTGTGCCCTACGAGCAGTACTTC. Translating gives CASSTPGLVVPYEQYF.

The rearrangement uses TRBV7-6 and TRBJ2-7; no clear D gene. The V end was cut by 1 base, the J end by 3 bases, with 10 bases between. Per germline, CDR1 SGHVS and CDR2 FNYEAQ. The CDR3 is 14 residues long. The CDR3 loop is CASSLDLNLYEQYF. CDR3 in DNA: TGTGCCAGCAGCTTAGACCTAAACCTCTACGAGCAGTACTTC. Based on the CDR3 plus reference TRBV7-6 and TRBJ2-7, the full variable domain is GAGVSQSPRYKVTKRGQDVALRCDPISGHVSLYWYRQALGQGPEFLTYFNYEAQQDKSGLPNDRFSAERPEGSISTLTIQRTEQRDSAMYRCASSLDLNLYEQYFGPGTRLTVT.

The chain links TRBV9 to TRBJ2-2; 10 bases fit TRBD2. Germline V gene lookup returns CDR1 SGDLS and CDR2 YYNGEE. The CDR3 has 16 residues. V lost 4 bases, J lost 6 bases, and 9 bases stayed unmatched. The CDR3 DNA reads TGTGCCAGCAGCCCCTCCGGGACTAGCGCCGCCGGGGAGCTGTTTTTT. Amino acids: CASSPSGTSAAGELFF.

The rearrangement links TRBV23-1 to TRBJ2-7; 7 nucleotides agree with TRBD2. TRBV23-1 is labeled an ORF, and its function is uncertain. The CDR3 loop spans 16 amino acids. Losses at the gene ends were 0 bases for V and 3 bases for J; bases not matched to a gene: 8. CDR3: CASSQSAPGGVYEQYF. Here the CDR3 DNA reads TGCGCCAGCAGTCAATCAGCCCCTGGGGGGGTCTACGAGCAGTACTTC.

The CDR3 sequence: CASTVRLAGGRDTQYF. DNA of the CDR3: TGTGCCAGCACCGTAAGACTAGCGGGAGGACGGGATACGCAGTATTTT. V usage is TRBV2 and J usage is TRBJ2-3, with 13 bases aligning to TRBD2. The CDR3 length is 16 residues. V dropped 7 bases and J dropped 6; count of bases not matched to a gene: 10. CDR1 is SNHLY and CDR2 is FYNNEI in the germline V gene.

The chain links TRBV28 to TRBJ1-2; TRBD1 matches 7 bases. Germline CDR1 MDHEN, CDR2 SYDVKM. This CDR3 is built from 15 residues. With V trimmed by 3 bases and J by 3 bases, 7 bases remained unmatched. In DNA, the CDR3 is TGTGCCAGCAGTTTGGAGGGGGCGAACGACTATGGCTACACCTTC. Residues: CASSLEGANDYGYTF.

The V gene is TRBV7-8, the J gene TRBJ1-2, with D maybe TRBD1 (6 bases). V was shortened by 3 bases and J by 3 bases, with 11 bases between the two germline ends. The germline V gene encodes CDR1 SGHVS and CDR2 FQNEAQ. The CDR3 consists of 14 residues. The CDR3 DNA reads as TGTGCCAGCAGCTTGGGGGAGGGGGACTATGGCTACACCTTC. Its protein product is CASSLGEGDYGYTF.

CDR3 coding DNA: TGTGCCAGTAGTATAGCCCTTGGAGGAAAACTGTTTTTT. Encoded protein: CASSIALGGKLFF. The chain carries TRBV19 and TRBJ1-4; D is undetermined. The length of the CDR3 is 13 residues. CDR1 is LNHDA and CDR2 is SQIVND in the germline V gene (reference sequence). Trimming left V 1 base short and J 10 bases short, with 10 bases between.

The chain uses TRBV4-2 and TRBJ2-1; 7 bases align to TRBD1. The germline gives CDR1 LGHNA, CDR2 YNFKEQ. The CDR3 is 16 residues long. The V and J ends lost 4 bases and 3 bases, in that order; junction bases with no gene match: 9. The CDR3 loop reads CASSPGEGAFYNEQFF. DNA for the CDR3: TGTGCCAGCAGCCCCGGAGAGGGGGCCTTCTACAATGAGCAGTTCTTC.

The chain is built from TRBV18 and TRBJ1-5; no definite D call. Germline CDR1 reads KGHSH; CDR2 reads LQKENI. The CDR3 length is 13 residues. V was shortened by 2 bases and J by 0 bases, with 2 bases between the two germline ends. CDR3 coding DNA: TGTGCCAGCTCACCATATAGCAATCAGCCCCAGCATTTT. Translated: CASSPYSNQPQHF.